Below are 13 T cell receptor delta chains sequenced from a single sample in a study of gamma-delta T cells after stem cell transplantation. TCRdb reran clone calling via CATT on the RT-PCR reads. The sample yields almost 3,000 delta-chain clones, just over 2.5% seen once. The sample comprised gamma-delta T cells. These receptors were obtained from a human donor. It is not recorded whose cells these are; they may come from a transplant donor.

By sample share, this clone is medium-sized. A read error is the likely source, as a far larger clone sits one nucleotide away. Other DNA sequences in this specimen translate into the identical CDR3. V and J are TRDV2 and TRDJ1; no clear D. CDR1 is GEAIGNYY and CDR2 is EKD in the germline V gene. The CDR3 has 15 amino acids. The DNA of the CDR3 is TGTGCCTGTGACACCCTATCCGGTTACACCGATAAGCTCATCTTT. Translating gives CACDTLSGYTDKLIF.

This clone is medium-sized. This chain uses TRDV1 with TRDJ1, with D perhaps matching TRDD2 (6 bases). Germline assignment: CDR1 TSWWSYY and CDR2 QGS. The CDR3 loop spans 19 amino acids. Deletions cut 1 base from V and 0 bases from J, with 21 bases between. The chain's CDR3 is CALGEPSSYTDSNTDKLIF. Here the CDR3 DNA reads TGTGCTCTTGGGGAACCTTCCTCCTACACGGACTCAAACACCGATAAACTCATCTTT.

V gene TRDV2 combines with J gene TRDJ1, with TRDD3 matching over 8 bases. The CDR3 is 16 residues long. J was trimmed by 0 bases and V by 4 bases; bases with no gene match: 9. CDR1 and CDR2 (germline): GEAIGNYY, EKD. This CDR3 reads CACEALGVEDTDKLIF. In DNA, the CDR3 is TGTGCCTGTGAGGCACTGGGGGTGGAGGACACCGATAAACTCATCTTT.

In regard to this clone: This probably arose from a read error, given a far larger clone one base away. The sample contains more than one DNA sequence encoding this CDR3. The genes are TRDV2 and TRDJ1; 10 nucleotides align to TRDD3. The CDR3 covers 20 residues. Germline V gene data show CDR1 as GEAIGNYY and CDR2 as EKD. The CDR3: CACDTVYGGDTRGATDKLIF. The CDR3 nucleotides read TGTGCCTGCGACACGGTCTATGGGGGGGATACGCGGGGGGCCACCGATAAACTCATCTTT.

For the J gene the call is TRDJ1; the V gene lacks a call; TRDD3 reflects the table's D call only, with no check against the DNA. This CDR3 is 15 amino acids long. CDR3 protein: CATLLGDTRTDKLIF. DNA of the CDR3: TGTGCCACCCTACTAGGGGATACAAGGACCGATAAACTCATCTTT.

This clone has more than one count but fewer than ten. V is TRDV2 and J is TRDJ1; 11 nucleotides agree with TRDD3. After removal of 1 base from V and 0 bases from J, the junction contained 9 bases not matched to a gene. Germline values: CDR1 GEAIGNYY, CDR2 EKD. This CDR3 is built from 18 residues. The CDR3, as DNA: TGTGCCTGTGACACAGTGGGGGATACGGAGGGGCACACCGATAAACTCATCTTT. It is translated as CACDTVGDTEGHTDKLIF.

About this clone: The protein TCRdb gives is from a much larger clone and does not agree with this DNA's translation at residue 4, likely a read error; the protein shown here comes from the DNA. The chain joins TRDV2 to TRDJ3, with TRDD3 matching 13 bases. The germline CDR1 and CDR2 sequences are GEAIGNYY and EKD. Unmatched junction bases numbered 16, after V lost 5 bases and J lost 1 base. The CDR3 has 22 amino acids. The CDR3 reads CACGTLTGGYAAASWDTRQMFF. CDR3 coding DNA: TGTGCCTGTGGCACTCTGACTGGGGGATACGCCGCGGCATCCTGGGACACCCGACAGATGTTTTTC.

Concerning this clone itself: The junction and the germline gene differ at one end; a read error may be behind it. This chain connects TRDV2 to TRDJ1; D is undetermined. The CDR3 runs 18 residues. CDR1 and CDR2 from the germline V gene are GEAIGNYY and EKD. CDR3 amino acids: CACNTVVAPSDFTDKLIF. As DNA, the CDR3 is TGTGCCTGTAACACCGTAGTGGCGCCGTCTGATTTTACCGATAAACTCATCTTT.

Regarding this clone: For this DNA, TCRdb reports the protein of a much larger clone, which diverges at residue 5, most likely from a read error; the protein presented here is translated directly from the DNA. This rearrangement joins TRDV2 to TRDJ1, with 10 positions matching TRDD3. Germline CDR1 reads GEAIGNYY; CDR2 reads EKD. V shed 2 bases and J 1 base; nucleotides not matched to a gene: 12. The CDR3 runs to 18 residues. For the CDR3, the DNA is TGTGCCTGTGACAGTATTTCAACTGGGGGATTTCGCACCGATAAACTCATCTTT. It codes for CACDSISTGGFRTDKLIF.

This clone has only a few counts. A far larger clone is just one base off, so this is likely a read error. Other DNA sequences in this specimen translate into the identical CDR3. The genes are TRDV2 and TRDJ1; 8 nucleotides line up with TRDD3. Germline loops: CDR1 GEAIGNYY, CDR2 EKD. The CDR3 is 17 residues long. Trimming cost V 7 bases and J 3 bases; bases outside gene matches: 18. The CDR3 coding sequence is TGTGCCTGCGACTCTCTCATGGGGGATCGCATCGCCGATAAACTCATCTTT. As protein: CACDSLMGDRIADKLIF.

Remarks on this clone: A far larger clone is only one base removed, so a read error is likely. The rearrangement joins TRDV2 to TRDJ1, with 9 bases matching TRDD3. The CDR3 covers 20 residues. J was trimmed by 0 bases and V by 5 bases; bases with no gene match: 21. Looked up from germline, CDR1 is GEAIGNYY and CDR2 is EKD. The CDR3 region has the DNA TGTGCCTGTGGCATCAATACTGGGGGACCCTGGGGCATATACACCGATAAACTCATCTTT. Encoded protein: CACGINTGGPWGIYTDKLIF.

A note on this clone: This is likely an artifact of a read error, given a far larger clone one base away. The chain links TRDV2 to TRDJ3, with 7 nucleotides matching TRDD3. The J segment lost 0 bases and the V segment lost 0 bases, leaving 19 bases of the junction unmatched. This CDR3 has 23 amino acids. CDR1 is GEAIGNYY, CDR2 EKD, per germline. The CDR3 DNA is TGTGCCTGTGACACCGTTGTCCAGGATACGCCGGAAGAAACCTCCTGGGACACCCGACAGATGTTTTTC. It specifies CACDTVVQDTPEETSWDTRQMFF.

A note on this clone: Only one base separates this from a far larger clonotype, so it likely reflects a read error. The sample contains more than one DNA sequence encoding this CDR3. The V gene is TRDV2, the J gene TRDJ1, with a tentative D call TRDD3 (6 bases). The CDR3 runs 17 residues. Trimming removed 1 base from V and 0 bases from J, with 17 bases in between. CDR1 and CDR2 (germline): GEAIGNYY, EKD. CDR3 DNA: TGTGCCTGTGACACTCTCGTTGGGGGGCAATACACCGATAAACTCATCTTT. It translates to CACDTLVGGQYTDKLIF.